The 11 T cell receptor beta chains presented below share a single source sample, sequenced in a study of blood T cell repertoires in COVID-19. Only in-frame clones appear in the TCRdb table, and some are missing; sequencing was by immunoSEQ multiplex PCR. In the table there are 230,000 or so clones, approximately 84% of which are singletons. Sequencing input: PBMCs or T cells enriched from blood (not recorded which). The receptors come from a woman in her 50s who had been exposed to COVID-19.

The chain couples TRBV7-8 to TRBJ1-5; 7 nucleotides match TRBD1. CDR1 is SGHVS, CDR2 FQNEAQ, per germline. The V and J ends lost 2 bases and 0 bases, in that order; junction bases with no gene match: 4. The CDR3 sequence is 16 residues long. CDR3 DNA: TGTGCCAGCAGCTTAATCCCAGGGGGTAGCAATCAGCCCCAGCATTTT. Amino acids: CASSLIPGGSNQPQHF. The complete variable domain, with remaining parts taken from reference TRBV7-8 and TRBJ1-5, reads GAGVSQSPRYKVAKRGQDVALRCDPISGHVSLFWYQQALGQGPEFLTYFQNEAQLDKSGLPSDRFFAERPEGSVSTLKIQRTQQEDSAVYLCASSLIPGGSNQPQHFGDGTRLSIL.

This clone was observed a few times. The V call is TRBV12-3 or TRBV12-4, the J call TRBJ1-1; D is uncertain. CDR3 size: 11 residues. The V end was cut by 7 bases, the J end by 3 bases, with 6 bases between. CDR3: CASKRYTEAFF. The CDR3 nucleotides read TGTGCCAGCAAGCGTTACACTGAAGCTTTCTTT.

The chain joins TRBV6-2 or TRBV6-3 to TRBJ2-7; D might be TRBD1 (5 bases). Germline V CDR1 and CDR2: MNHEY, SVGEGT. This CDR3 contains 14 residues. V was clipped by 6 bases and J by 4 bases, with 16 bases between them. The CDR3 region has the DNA TGTGCCAGCAGCCGCGGCCTTCAGGGATACGAGCAGTACTTC. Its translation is CASSRGLQGYEQYF.

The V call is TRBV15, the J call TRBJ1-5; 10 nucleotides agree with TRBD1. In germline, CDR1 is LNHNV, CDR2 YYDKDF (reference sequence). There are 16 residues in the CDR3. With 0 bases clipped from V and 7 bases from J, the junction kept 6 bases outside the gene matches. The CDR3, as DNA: TGTGCCACCAGCAGAGATGGGACAGGGGATGGCCAGCCCCAGCATTTT. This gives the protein CATSRDGTGDGQPQHF. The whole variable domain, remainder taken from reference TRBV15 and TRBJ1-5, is DAMVIQNPRYQVTQFGKPVTLSCSQTLNHNVMYWYQQKSSQAPKLLFHYYDKDFNNEADTPDNFQSRRPNTSFCFLDIRSPGLGDTAMYLCATSRDGTGDGQPQHFGDGTRLSIL.

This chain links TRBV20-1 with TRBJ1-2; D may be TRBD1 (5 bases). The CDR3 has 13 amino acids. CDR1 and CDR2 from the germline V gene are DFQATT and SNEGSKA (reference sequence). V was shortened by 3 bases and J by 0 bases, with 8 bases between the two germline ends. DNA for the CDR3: TGCAGTGCTAGTTTGACAGCTAACTATGGCTACACCTTC. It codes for CSASLTANYGYTF.

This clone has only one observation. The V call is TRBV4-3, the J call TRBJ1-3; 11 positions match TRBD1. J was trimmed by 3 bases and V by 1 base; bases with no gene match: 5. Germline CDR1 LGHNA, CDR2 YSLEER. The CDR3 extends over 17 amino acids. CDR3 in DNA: TGCGCCAGCAGCCAAGCGAGGACAGGGGGCTTTGGAAACACCATATATTTT. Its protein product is CASSQARTGGFGNTIYF.

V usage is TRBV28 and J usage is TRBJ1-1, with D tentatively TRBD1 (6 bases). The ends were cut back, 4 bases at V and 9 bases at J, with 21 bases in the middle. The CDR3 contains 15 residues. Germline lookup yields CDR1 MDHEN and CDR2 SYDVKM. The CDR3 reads CASSSLIDRTRQAFF. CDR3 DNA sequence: TGTGCCAGCAGTTCACTAATCGACAGGACCAGACAAGCTTTCTTT.

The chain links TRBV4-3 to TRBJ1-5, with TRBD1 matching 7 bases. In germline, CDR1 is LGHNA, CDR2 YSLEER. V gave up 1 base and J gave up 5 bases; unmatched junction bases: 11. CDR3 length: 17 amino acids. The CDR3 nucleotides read TGCGCCAGCAGCCAAGCGGTAAGGCAGGGGGTTGATCAGCCCCAGCATTTT. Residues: CASSQAVRQGVDQPQHF.

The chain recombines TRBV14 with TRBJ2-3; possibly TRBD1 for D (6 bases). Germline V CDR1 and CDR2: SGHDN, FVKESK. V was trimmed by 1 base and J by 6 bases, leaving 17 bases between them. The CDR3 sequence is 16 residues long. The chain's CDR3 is CASSQGGQRWKDTQYF. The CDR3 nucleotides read TGTGCCAGCAGCCAAGGCGGACAGCGCTGGAAGGATACGCAGTATTTT. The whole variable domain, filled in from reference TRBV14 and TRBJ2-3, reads EAGVTQFPSHSVIEKGQTVTLRCDPISGHDNLYWYRRVMGKEIKFLLHFVKESKQDESGMPNNRFLAERTGGTYSTLKVQPAELEDSGVYFCASSQGGQRWKDTQYFGPGTRLTVL.

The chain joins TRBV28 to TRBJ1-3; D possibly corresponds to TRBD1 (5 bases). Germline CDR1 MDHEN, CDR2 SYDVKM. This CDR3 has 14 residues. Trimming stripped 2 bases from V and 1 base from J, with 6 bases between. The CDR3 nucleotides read TGTGCCAGCAGTTTAGGGGGGTCTGGAAACACCATATATTTT. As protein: CASSLGGSGNTIYF.

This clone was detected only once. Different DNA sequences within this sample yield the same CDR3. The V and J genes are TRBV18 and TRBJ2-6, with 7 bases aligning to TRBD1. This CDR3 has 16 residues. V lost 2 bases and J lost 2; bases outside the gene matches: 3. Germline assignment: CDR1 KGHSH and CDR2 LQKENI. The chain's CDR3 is CASSPGTGAGANVLTF. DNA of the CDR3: TGTGCCAGCTCACCAGGAACAGGGGCTGGGGCCAACGTCCTGACTTTC.